This entry describes one T cell receptor (beta chain). Its antigen is currently not known. No quality values exist for individual bases; no much larger clone is one base distant. This record belongs to a study of technical replicates of blood from four donors (dated 2017 in TCRdb). The junction shows trimming of 7 bases on V and 5 bases on J, plus 24 bases between the germline ends. The CDR3 sequence holds 16 residues, the cysteine and phenylalanine included. The kept DNA is CDR3 alone, 48 bases in frame from the first base. The germline V gene specifies SGHRS as CDR1 and YFSETQ as CDR2. Libraries were made using the immunoSEQ multiplex PCR assay. TCRdb stores this immuneACCESS table with in-frame sequences only. Part of the clones is absent; in the studies checked, under half of the shortfall reflects unresolved V genes, and no reason is known for the rest. The sample profile shows approximately 85,000 clones; 92% of them were found once. Roughly 0.28% of the sample comes from the top ten.

What was sequenced was T cells isolated from PBMCs. The clonotype originates from a human donor in good health. Recombination joined TRBV5-1 with TRBJ2-5, with an unclear D gene assignment. The DNA sequence reads TGCGCCAGCGCCCCGAGGCCGGCCTTCCGCGTGGAGACCCAGTACTTC. It encodes CASAPRPAFRVETQYF. Extended through the reference TRBV5-1 and TRBJ2-5 proteins, this CDR3 yields the full variable domain: KAGVTQTPRYLIKTRGQQVTLSCSPISGHRSVSWYQQTPGQGLQFLFEYFSETQRNKGNFPGRFSGRQFSNSRSEMNVSTLELGDSALYLCASAPRPAFRVETQYFGPGTRLLVL.